The 6 T cell receptor beta chains below all came from one sample that was sequenced in a study of control samples from healthy donors and cancer patients (dated by TCRdb to between 2020 and 2021). Libraries were built with the immunoSEQ multiplex PCR assay. This immuneACCESS table, as held by TCRdb, lists in-frame sequences with V and J called but not all clones. Of the missing ones, under half trace to an unresolved V gene in checked studies; the others have no known cause. The sample table shows about 250,000 clones, and over 75% are seen once. The ten biggest clones cover about 14% of the sample. The sequencing sample was made of PBMCs. All receptors derive from a woman aged 55-69 years with lung cancer.

The chain uses TRBV9 and TRBJ2-1, with 8 bases lining up with TRBD1. Per germline, CDR1 SGDLS and CDR2 YYNGEE. V gave up 3 bases and J gave up 6 bases; unmatched junction bases: 14. The CDR3 covers 17 residues. The CDR3 here is CASSDGQGRGLINEQFF. The DNA for the CDR3 is TGTGCCAGCAGCGATGGGCAGGGCAGGGGGCTAATCAATGAGCAGTTCTTC.

Notes on this clone: The germline gene is not matched at one end of the junction; a read error may be the cause. This sample includes further DNA sequences coding for the same CDR3. The chain is built from TRBV7-3 and TRBJ2-1; D unresolved. Germline V CDR1 and CDR2: SGHTA, FQGTGA. The CDR3 sequence is 13 residues long. The CDR3 is CASSLPRYNEQFF. The CDR3 DNA reads TGTGCCAGCAGCTTACCCCGATACAATGAACAGTTCTTC.

The rearrangement joins TRBV6-6 to TRBJ2-7; D is undetermined. The CDR3 is made up of 11 amino acids. The germline gives CDR1 MNHNY, CDR2 SVGAGI (reference sequence). V lost 2 bases and J lost 11, with 10 bases in between. The CDR3: CASSYGQRKYF. The DNA of the CDR3 is TGTGCCAGCAGTTACGGGCAGAGGAAGTACTTC.

The V call is TRBV18, the J call TRBJ2-2, with D unclear. The germline gives CDR1 KGHSH, CDR2 LQKENI. Between the trimmed V and J ends, which lost 0 bases and 2 bases, there was a span of 4 bases. The CDR3 runs 14 residues. This CDR3 is CASSPPGNTGELFF. CDR3 in DNA: TGTGCCAGCTCACCACCGGGCAACACCGGGGAGCTGTTTTTT.

The chain carries TRBV7-2 and TRBJ2-1, with 9 bases fitting TRBD2. The junction had 2 bases not matched to a gene; V was cut back by 5 bases and J by 0 bases. Germline loops: CDR1 SGHTA, CDR2 FQGNSA. This CDR3 region has 15 residues. The CDR3 DNA sequence: TGTGCCAGCAGCGGACTAGCGAGCTCCTACAATGAGCAGTTCTTC. Translation gives CASSGLASSYNEQFF.

The chain employs TRBV10-3 and TRBJ2-7; D is perhaps TRBD2 (7 bases). The germline V gene has CDR1 ENHRY and CDR2 SYGVKD. The germline V and J ends were trimmed by 6 bases and 3 bases, with 27 bases remaining between them. The CDR3 runs 18 residues. CDR3 nucleotides: TGTGCCATCAGACGCTTCGAGGGGGGGTCGTTTAAGGGCTACGAGCAGTACTTC. This gives the protein CAIRRFEGGSFKGYEQYF.